Shown below are 21 T cell receptor beta chains from a single sample sequenced in a study of CD8 T cells in Susac syndrome. RNA, at about 0.5 to 1 ug, was reverse transcribed with random hexamers. TCRdb itself ran the immunoSEQ multiplex PCR reads through MiXCR, one entry per CDR3 protein. Counted here are 65,000 to 90,000 distinct CDR3 sequences, 85% to 95% occurring once; the ten biggest clones make up about 0.4%. Sample: CD8+ T cells from PBMCs. The receptor source for this set is a human donor with multiple sclerosis.

CDR3 bases: TGTGCCAGCAGCCCTGGGCGGGGCTCTGGAAACACCATATATTTT. This codes for CASSPGRGSGNTIYF. V and J are TRBV7-9 and TRBJ1-3, with unresolved D. Germline lookup yields CDR1 SEHNR and CDR2 FQNEAQ (reference sequence). The CDR3 spans 15 residues. V dropped 5 bases and J dropped 0 bases, with 11 bases sitting between them.

The chain has TRBV7-9 and TRBJ2-7; TRBD2 matches 7 bases. The CDR3 contains 14 residues. J was trimmed by 2 bases and V by 6 bases; bases with no gene match: 7. Germline loops: CDR1 SEHNR, CDR2 FQNEAQ (reference sequence). This CDR3 is CASSSGLDPYEQYF. For the CDR3, the DNA is TGTGCCAGCAGTTCTGGACTAGACCCCTACGAGCAGTACTTC. The full variable domain, completed using reference TRBV7-9 and TRBJ2-7, is DTGVSQNPRHKITKRGQNVTFRCDPISEHNRLYWYRQTLGQGPEFLTYFQNEAQLEKSRLLSDRFSAERPKGSFSTLEIQRTEQGDSAMYLCASSSGLDPYEQYFGPGTRLTVT.

The chain links TRBV4-2 to TRBJ1-4, with TRBD1 matching over 7 bases. The CDR3 contains 16 residues. Trimming at V came to 4 bases and at J to 2 bases, leaving 7 bases not matched to a gene. Germline V gene lookup returns CDR1 LGHNA and CDR2 YNFKEQ. This chain's CDR3 is CASSPTGMWTNEKLFF. The CDR3 DNA follows: TGTGCCAGCAGCCCGACAGGGATGTGGACTAATGAAAAACTGTTTTTT.

The chain couples TRBV7-9 to TRBJ2-7, with 12 bases matching TRBD1. Trimming removed 4 bases from V and 5 bases from J; junction bases left unmatched: 6. The V gene's germline CDR1 is SEHNR and CDR2 FQNEAQ (reference sequence). The CDR3 has 15 amino acids. As DNA, the CDR3 is TGTGCCAGCAGCTCCCCTGGGACAGGGGGCCACGAGCAGTACTTC. It translates to CASSSPGTGGHEQYF.

The genes are TRBV12-3 or TRBV12-4 and TRBJ2-1, with D hard to call. Trimming took off 3 bases at V and 4 bases at J, with 7 bases between the two ends. CDR3 size: 13 residues. CDR3 DNA sequence: TGTGCCAGCAGTTTTTCCCAATACAATGAGCAGTTCTTC. Translation: CASSFSQYNEQFF.

The chain joins TRBV15 to TRBJ2-3, with unresolved D. This CDR3 has 15 amino acids. Germline V gene lookup returns CDR1 LNHNV and CDR2 YYDKDF (reference sequence). V gave up 0 bases and J gave up 2 bases, with 9 bases separating them. CDR3 nucleotide sequence: TGTGCCACCAGCAGAGAGGGCAGAACCACAGATACGCAGTATTTT. Translating it yields CATSREGRTTDTQYF.

J is TRBJ2-1 and V is TRBV2, with D possibly being TRBD1 (6 bases). Per the germline V gene, CDR1 is SNHLY and CDR2 is FYNNEI. Trimming left V 6 bases short and J 4 bases short, with 16 bases between. The CDR3 loop spans 15 amino acids. CDR3 amino acids: CASRTAQGLYNEQFF. CDR3 coding DNA: TGTGCCAGCAGGACCGCACAGGGTCTTTACAATGAGCAGTTCTTC. The full variable domain, rest sourced from reference TRBV2 and TRBJ2-1, is EPEVTQTPSHQVTQMGQEVILRCVPISNHLYFYWYRQILGQKVEFLVSFYNNEISEKSEIFDDQFSVERPDGSNFTLKIRSTKLEDSAMYFCASRTAQGLYNEQFFGPGTRLTVL.

CDR3 region: CASSLEDEENTEAFF. In DNA, the CDR3 is TGTGCCAGCAGCTTGGAGGACGAGGAAAACACTGAAGCTTTCTTT. This chain joins TRBV5-4 and TRBJ1-1; D is unclear. The CDR3 runs 15 residues. Germline CDR1 is SGHNT and CDR2 is YYREEE (reference sequence). The V end lost 0 bases, the J end lost 2 bases, and 11 bases lay between the germline ends. The full variable domain, in which reference TRBV5-4 and TRBJ1-1 provide the parts outside the CDR3, is ETGVTQSPTHLIKTRGQQVTLRCSSQSGHNTVSWYQQALGQGPQFIFQYYREEENGRGNFPPRFSGLQFPNYSSELNVNALELDDSALYLCASSLEDEENTEAFFGQGTRLTVV.

The rearrangement uses TRBV27 and TRBJ2-5; D might be TRBD1 or TRBD2, each matching 5 bases. The V gene lost 4 bases and the J gene lost 1 base, with 7 bases spanning the gap. Per the germline V gene, CDR1 is MNHEY and CDR2 is SMNVEV (reference sequence). The CDR3 spans 13 residues. In nucleotides, the CDR3 is TGTGCCAGCAGTTGGGGGTTCCAAGAGACCCAGTACTTC. This translates into CASSWGFQETQYF.

The chain links TRBV5-1 to TRBJ2-2; D might be TRBD1 (6 bases). The length of the CDR3 is 15 residues. V lost 2 bases to trimming and J lost 7 bases, with 15 bases between them. Germline CDR1 is SGHRS and CDR2 is YFSETQ. DNA of the CDR3: TGCGCCAGCAGCTTCAGGGGTAGGAAGAACGGGGAGCTGTTTTTT. Translated, it gives CASSFRGRKNGELFF.

J is TRBJ1-5 and V is TRBV2; D is perhaps TRBD1 (6 bases). Germline-derived CDR1 and CDR2 are SNHLY and FYNNEI. The CDR3 totals 14 residues. The germline V and J ends were trimmed by 7 bases and 3 bases, with 13 bases remaining between them. CDR3: CASKGGPYNQPQHF. The DNA for the CDR3 is TGTGCCAGCAAGGGGGGGCCCTACAATCAGCCCCAGCATTTT.

This chain links TRBV3-1 with TRBJ2-3, with unresolved D. CDR3 length: 12 residues. Trimming removed 3 bases at V and 2 bases at J, with 3 bases between. Germline V gives CDR1 LGHDT, CDR2 YNNKEL (reference sequence). The CDR3: CASSHPTDTQYF. In DNA, the CDR3 is TGTGCCAGCAGCCACCCCACAGATACGCAGTATTTT.

The V call is TRBV29-1, the J call TRBJ2-7; 9 bases are shared with TRBD2. This CDR3 is 13 amino acids long. V trimming: 6 bases; J trimming: 5 bases; junction bases outside the gene matches: 8. Germline V gene data show CDR1 as SQVTM and CDR2 as ANQGSEA. The DNA of the CDR3 is TGCAGCGTGGGGGGGACTAGCATCCACGAGCAGTACTTC. Encoded protein: CSVGGTSIHEQYF.

This clonotype appeared once. The chain uses TRBV27 and TRBJ2-2; D may be TRBD1 (6 bases). CDR3 length: 15 amino acids. Trimming pared 5 bases from V and 7 bases from J, leaving 17 bases between. Germline assignment: CDR1 MNHEY and CDR2 SMNVEV (reference sequence). In DNA, the CDR3 is TGTGCCAGCAGTCCGACAGGCCAACGGGGCGGGGAGCTGTTTTTT. It is translated as CASSPTGQRGGELFF.

The V call is TRBV7-2, the J call TRBJ2-5; TRBD1 is a possible D gene (5 bases). The CDR3 is made up of 14 amino acids. Germline V gene data show CDR1 as SGHTA and CDR2 as FQGNSA. The V end was cut by 5 bases, the J end by 5 bases, with 15 bases between. The CDR3: CASSRRVPEETQYF. The CDR3 coding sequence is TGTGCCAGCAGCCGCAGGGTCCCGGAGGAGACCCAGTACTTC.

The gene calls are TRBV14 and TRBJ1-1, with D possibly matching TRBD1 (6 bases). The germline gives CDR1 SGHDN, CDR2 FVKESK. V lost 7 bases, J lost 6 bases, and 21 bases lay in between. The CDR3 loop spans 15 amino acids. The CDR3 bases are TGTGCCAGCACCCAGACAGGACTGGAAGGTGCTGAAGCTTTCTTT. This translates into CASTQTGLEGAEAFF.

This sequence joins TRBV6-5 and TRBJ1-1; D is unclear. CDR1 and CDR2 (germline): MNHEY, SVGAGI. With 7 bases removed from V and 8 bases from J, the gap between germline ends came to 11 bases. The CDR3 totals 11 residues. CDR3 bases: TGTGCCAGCATAAGCCCTCGCGAAGCTTTCTTT. Translated: CASISPREAFF.

The V call is TRBV29-1, the J call TRBJ1-1; 8 nucleotides agree with TRBD1. CDR3 length: 19 amino acids. The V segment lost 4 bases and the J segment 0 bases; nucleotides outside the gene matches: 19. Germline loops: CDR1 SQVTM, CDR2 ANQGSEA. CDR3: CSVGPLREQGVVMNTEAFF. CDR3 nucleotide sequence: TGCAGCGTTGGTCCCCTAAGGGAACAGGGGGTAGTTATGAACACTGAAGCTTTCTTT.

CDR3 protein: CASGQDGSYEISNQPQHF. The DNA for the CDR3 is TGTGCCAGCGGCCAAGATGGTTCCTACGAGATTAGCAATCAGCCCCAGCATTTT. The V gene is TRBV27, the J gene TRBJ1-5; D unresolved. Germline V CDR1 and CDR2: MNHEY, SMNVEV (reference sequence). Trimming shortened V by 8 bases and J by 0 bases, and 23 bases separated the two germline ends. This CDR3 comprises 18 residues.

The V call is TRBV5-1, the J call TRBJ2-7, with 15 bases matching TRBD2. V gave up 4 bases and J gave up 2 bases; unmatched junction bases: 1. Germline-derived CDR1 and CDR2 are SGHRS and YFSETQ. The CDR3 has 15 residues. CDR3 region: CASSRTSGRAYEQYF. CDR3 nucleotides: TGCGCCAGCAGCCGGACTAGCGGGAGGGCCTACGAGCAGTACTTC.

The J gene is TRBJ1-1, the V gene TRBV4-1; TRBD1 aligns across 8 bases. The CDR3 runs 14 residues. The V and J ends lost 4 bases and 5 bases, in that order; junction bases with no gene match: 6. CDR1 is MGHRA and CDR2 is YSYEKL in the germline V gene. The CDR3 DNA reads as TGCGCCAGCAGCCGAACGACAGGGGATACTGAAGCTTTCTTT. The encoded protein is CASSRTTGDTEAFF.